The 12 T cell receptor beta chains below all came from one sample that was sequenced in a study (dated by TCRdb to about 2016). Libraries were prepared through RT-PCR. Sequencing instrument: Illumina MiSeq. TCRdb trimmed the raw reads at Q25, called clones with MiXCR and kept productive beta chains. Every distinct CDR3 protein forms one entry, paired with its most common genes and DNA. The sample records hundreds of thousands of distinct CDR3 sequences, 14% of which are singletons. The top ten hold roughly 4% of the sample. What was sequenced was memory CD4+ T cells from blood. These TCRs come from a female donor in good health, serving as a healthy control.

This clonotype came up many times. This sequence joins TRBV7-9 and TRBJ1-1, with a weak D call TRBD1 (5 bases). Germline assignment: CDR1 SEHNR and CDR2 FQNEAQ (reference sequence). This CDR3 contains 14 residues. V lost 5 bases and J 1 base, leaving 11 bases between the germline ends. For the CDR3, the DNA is TGTGCCAGCAGCCCCCTCCAGGGGAACACTGAAGCTTTCTTT. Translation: CASSPLQGNTEAFF.

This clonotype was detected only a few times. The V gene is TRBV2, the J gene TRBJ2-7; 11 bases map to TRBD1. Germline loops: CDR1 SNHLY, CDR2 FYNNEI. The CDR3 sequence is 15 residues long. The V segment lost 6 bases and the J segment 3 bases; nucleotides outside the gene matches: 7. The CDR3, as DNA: TGTGCCAGCAGGTACCGGGACAGGGGGGACTACGAGCAGTACTTC. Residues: CASRYRDRGDYEQYF.

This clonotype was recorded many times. The CDR3 spells CASSTGTGWYGYTF. The CDR3 bases are TGTGCCAGCAGCACGGGAACAGGGTGGTATGGCTACACCTTC. The chain joins TRBV12-3 or TRBV12-4 to TRBJ1-2, with D perhaps matching TRBD1 (6 bases). The CDR3 is made up of 14 amino acids. V was clipped by 6 bases and J by 5 bases, with 16 bases between them.

CDR3 coding DNA: TGTGCCAGCAGCCAATTAGCGGGAGACTACAATGAGCAGTTCTTC. The encoded protein is CASSQLAGDYNEQFF. V gene TRBV14 combines with J gene TRBJ2-1; 9 bases align to TRBD2. Per the germline V gene, CDR1 is SGHDN and CDR2 is FVKESK. This CDR3 is 15 amino acids long. With 2 bases clipped from V and 3 bases from J, the junction kept 2 bases outside the gene matches.

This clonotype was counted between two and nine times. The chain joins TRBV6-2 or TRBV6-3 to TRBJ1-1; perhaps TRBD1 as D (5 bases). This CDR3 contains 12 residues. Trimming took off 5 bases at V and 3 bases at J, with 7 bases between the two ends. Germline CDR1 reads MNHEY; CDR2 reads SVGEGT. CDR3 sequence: CASSRDDTEAFF. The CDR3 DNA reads TGTGCCAGCAGTAGGGACGACACTGAAGCTTTCTTT.

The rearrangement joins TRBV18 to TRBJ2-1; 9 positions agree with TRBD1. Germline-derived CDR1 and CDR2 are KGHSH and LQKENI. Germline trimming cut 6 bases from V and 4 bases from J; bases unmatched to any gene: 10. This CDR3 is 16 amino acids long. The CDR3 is CASSKSGTGNYNEQFF. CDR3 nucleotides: TGTGCCAGCTCTAAATCCGGGACAGGGAATTACAATGAGCAGTTCTTC.

This CDR3 is CASSPIGDRGRSPLHF. DNA for the CDR3: TGTGCCAGCAGTCCTATTGGGGACAGGGGTAGGTCACCCCTCCACTTT. The chain joins TRBV28 to TRBJ1-6; 10 bases agree with TRBD1. Germline assignment: CDR1 MDHEN and CDR2 SYDVKM. V shed 5 bases and J 10 bases; nucleotides not matched to a gene: 11. The CDR3 runs to 16 residues. Using reference TRBV28 and TRBJ1-6 for the parts outside the CDR3, the full variable domain is DVKVTQSSRYLVKRTGEKVFLECVQDMDHENMFWYRQDPGLGLRLIYFSYDVKMKEKGDIPEGYSVSREKKERFSLILESASTNQTSMYLCASSPIGDRGRSPLHFGNGTRLTVT.

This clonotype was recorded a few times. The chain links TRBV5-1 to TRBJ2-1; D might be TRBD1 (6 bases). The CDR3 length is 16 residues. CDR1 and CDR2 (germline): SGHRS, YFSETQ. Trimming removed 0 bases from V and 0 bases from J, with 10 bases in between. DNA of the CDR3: TGCGCCAGCAGCTTGGGACAGGAGAGCTCCTACAATGAGCAGTTCTTC. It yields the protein CASSLGQESSYNEQFF. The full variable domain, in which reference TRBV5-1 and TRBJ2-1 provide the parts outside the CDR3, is KAGVTQTPRYLIKTRGQQVTLSCSPISGHRSVSWYQQTPGQGLQFLFEYFSETQRNKGNFPGRFSGRQFSNSRSEMNVSTLELGDSALYLCASSLGQESSYNEQFFGPGTRLTVL.

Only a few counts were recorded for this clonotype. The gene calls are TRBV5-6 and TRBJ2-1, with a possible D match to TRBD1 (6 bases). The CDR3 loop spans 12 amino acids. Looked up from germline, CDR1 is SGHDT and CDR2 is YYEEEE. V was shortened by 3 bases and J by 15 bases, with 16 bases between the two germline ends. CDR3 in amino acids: CASSSPQGPLFF. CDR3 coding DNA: TGTGCCAGCAGCTCGCCACAGGGACCTTTGTTCTTC.

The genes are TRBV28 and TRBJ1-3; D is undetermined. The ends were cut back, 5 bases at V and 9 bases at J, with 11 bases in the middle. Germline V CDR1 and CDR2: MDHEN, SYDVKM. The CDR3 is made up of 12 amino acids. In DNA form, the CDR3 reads TGTGCCAGCAGTATACCAGGTGGCACCATATATTTT. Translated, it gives CASSIPGGTIYF.

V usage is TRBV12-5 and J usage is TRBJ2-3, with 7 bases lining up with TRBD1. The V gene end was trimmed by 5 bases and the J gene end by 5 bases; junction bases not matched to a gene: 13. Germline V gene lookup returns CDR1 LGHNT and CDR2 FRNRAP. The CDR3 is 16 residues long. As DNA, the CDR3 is TGTGCTAGTGGTAACAAAGGGGGCGCCTCCGAAGATACGCAGTATTTT. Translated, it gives CASGNKGGASEDTQYF.

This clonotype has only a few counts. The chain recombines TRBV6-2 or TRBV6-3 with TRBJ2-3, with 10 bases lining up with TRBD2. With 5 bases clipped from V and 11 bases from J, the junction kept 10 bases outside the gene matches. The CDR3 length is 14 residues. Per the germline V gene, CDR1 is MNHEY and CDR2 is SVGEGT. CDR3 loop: CASSRAGGPWGQYF. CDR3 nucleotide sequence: TGTGCCAGCAGTCGAGCGGGAGGGCCTTGGGGGCAGTATTTT.